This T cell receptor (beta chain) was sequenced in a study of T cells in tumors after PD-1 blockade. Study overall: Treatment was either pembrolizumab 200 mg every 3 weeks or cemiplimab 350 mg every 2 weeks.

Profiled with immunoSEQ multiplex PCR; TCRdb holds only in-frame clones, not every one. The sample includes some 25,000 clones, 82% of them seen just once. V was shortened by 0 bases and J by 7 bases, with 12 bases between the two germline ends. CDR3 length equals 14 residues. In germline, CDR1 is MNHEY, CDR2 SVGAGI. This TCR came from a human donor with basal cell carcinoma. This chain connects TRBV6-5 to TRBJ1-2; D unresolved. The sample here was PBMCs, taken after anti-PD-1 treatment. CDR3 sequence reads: CASSYSSTTGGYTF. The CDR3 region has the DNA TGTGCCAGCAGTTACTCTTCGACAACCGGTGGCTACACCTTC.